A selection of T cell receptor beta chains follows, all from one sample in a study of T cells in Graves' hyperthyroidism and ophthalmopathy. TCRdb reprocessed the multiplex PCR reads with MiXCR, giving one entry per CDR3 protein. The table has under 650,000 distinct CDR3 sequences, around 15% seen once. Sequenced sample: blood. The receptor source for this set is a woman younger than 45 with Graves' hyperthyroidism. Both conserved end residues are part of each CDR3. D genes are given only for firm matches. Expanded clones get a size class; other rows say once, few or many, or leave the size out.

v_gene	abundance	j_gene	d_gene	CDR3nt	CDR3aa
TRBV7-3	few	TRBJ2-5	NA	TGTGCCAGCAGCTTAACCGCAGGGGAGGAGACCCAGTACTTC	CASSLTAGEETQYF
TRBV12-5	NA	TRBJ1-1	NA	TGTGCTAGTGGTTTCTCAGGGTCTGAAGCTTTCTTT	CASGFSGSEAFF
TRBV19	few	TRBJ1-1	NA	TGTGCCAGTAGTATTCGGGGAGGTGAAGCTTTCTTT	CASSIRGGEAFF
TRBV28	many	TRBJ2-2	TRBD2	TGTGCCAGCAGTTTACTCTTAGCGGGAGTGAACACCGGGGAGCTGTTTTTT	CASSLLLAGVNTGELFF
TRBV2	few	TRBJ1-6	NA	TGTGCCAGCAGTGAACAGTTGAACTCACCCCTCCACTTT	CASSEQLNSPLHF
TRBV18	NA	TRBJ2-7	TRBD2	TGTGCCAGCTCACGAAATCCGGGACTAGCATCCTACGAGCAGTACTTC	CASSRNPGLASYEQYF
TRBV18	few	TRBJ1-1	TRBD1	TGTGCCAGCTCGCGCACAGGGGGCGGCACTGAAGCTTTCTTT	CASSRTGGGTEAFF
TRBV20-1	many	TRBJ2-1	TRBD2	TGCAGTGCTAGGGGGACTAGCAGGGATGAGCAGTTCTTC	CSARGTSRDEQFF
TRBV7-2	many	TRBJ1-2	NA	TGTGCCAGCAGCTTCGGTCAGGGCGGAGAAGGCTACACCTTC	CASSFGQGGEGYTF
TRBV18	many	TRBJ1-1	TRBD1	TGTGCCAGCTCACCGCGACAGGGTCAGAGCACTGAAGCTTTCTTT	CASSPRQGQSTEAFF
TRBV15	NA	TRBJ2-7	NA	TGTGCCACCGTAGGAGTCGAGAACGAGCAGTACTTC	CATVGVENEQYF
TRBV15	many	TRBJ2-7	NA	TGTGCCACCAGCAGAGGGGGGCAGTTATACGAGCAGTACTTC	CATSRGGQLYEQYF
TRBV7-2	many	TRBJ2-7	TRBD1	TGTGCCAGCAGCTTCCGCGGGACAGGGACGGTAGAGCAGTACTTC	CASSFRGTGTVEQYF
TRBV28	many	TRBJ2-1	TRBD2	TGTGCCAGCAGAGGGACTAGCTTTGAGCAGTTCTTC	CASRGTSFEQFF
TRBV27	NA	TRBJ2-3	TRBD2	TGTGCCAGCAGTTTGATCCCGGGACTAGCGGGACCCACAGATACGCAGTATTTT	CASSLIPGLAGPTDTQYF
TRBV27	many	TRBJ2-2	NA	TGTGCCAGCATGGGCACGAACACCGGGGAGCTGTTTTTT	CASMGTNTGELFF
TRBV5-1	many	TRBJ2-3	NA	TGCGCCAGCAGCTTGGTAGGCGATGATACAGATACGCAGTATTTT	CASSLVGDDTDTQYF
TRBV2	NA	TRBJ1-5	TRBD1	TGTGCCAGCAGCGCGGACAGGGGGCAACAGCCCCAGCATTTT	CASSADRGQQPQHF
TRBV2	many	TRBJ2-5	NA	TGTGCCAGCAGTGAAGCGACGGCAGCCCAAGAGACCCAGTACTTC	CASSEATAAQETQYF
TRBV3-1	few	TRBJ2-7	TRBD2	TGTGCCAGCAGCCCCCCCCGAGAGCACCGGGACTACATATCCTACGAGCAGTACTTC	CASSPPREHRDYISYEQYF
TRBV3-1	NA	TRBJ1-5	NA	TGTGCCAGCAGCCAGGAGGCAGATACGCAGCATTTT	CASSQEADTQHF
TRBV27	many	TRBJ1-5	TRBD1	TGTGCCAGCAGTAGGGCAGGGGGGGACCAGCCCCAGCATTTT	CASSRAGGDQPQHF